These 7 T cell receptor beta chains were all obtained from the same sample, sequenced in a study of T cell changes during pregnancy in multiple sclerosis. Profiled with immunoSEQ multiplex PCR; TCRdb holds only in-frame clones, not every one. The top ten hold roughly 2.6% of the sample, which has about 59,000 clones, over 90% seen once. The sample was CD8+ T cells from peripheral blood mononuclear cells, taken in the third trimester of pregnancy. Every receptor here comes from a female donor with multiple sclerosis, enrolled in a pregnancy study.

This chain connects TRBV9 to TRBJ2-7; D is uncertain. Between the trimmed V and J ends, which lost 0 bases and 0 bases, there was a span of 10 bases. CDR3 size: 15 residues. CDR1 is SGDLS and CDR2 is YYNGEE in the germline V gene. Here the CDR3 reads CASSVDATSSYEQYF. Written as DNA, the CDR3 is TGTGCCAGCAGCGTAGACGCGACAAGCTCCTACGAGCAGTACTTC.

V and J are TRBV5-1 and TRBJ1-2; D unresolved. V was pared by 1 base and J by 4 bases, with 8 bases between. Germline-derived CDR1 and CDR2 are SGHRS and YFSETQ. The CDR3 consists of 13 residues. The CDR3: CASSLHSRYGYTF. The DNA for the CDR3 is TGCGCCAGCAGCTTGCACAGTCGCTATGGCTACACCTTC.

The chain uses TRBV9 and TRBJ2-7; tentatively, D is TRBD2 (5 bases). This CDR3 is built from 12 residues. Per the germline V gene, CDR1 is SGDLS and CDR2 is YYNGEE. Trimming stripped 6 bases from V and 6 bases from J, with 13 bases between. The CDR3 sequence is CASTGLSPEQYF. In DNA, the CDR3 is TGTGCCAGCACTGGACTTTCTCCCGAGCAGTACTTC.

CDR3 nucleotides: TGCGCCAGCAGCCAATTCTCAGGCCCCTACGAGCAGTACTTC. Amino acid sequence: CASSQFSGPYEQYF. The genes are TRBV4-3 and TRBJ2-7; unclear D gene. The CDR3 spans 14 residues. The ends were cut back, 2 bases at V and 2 bases at J, with 10 bases in the middle. The germline V gene encodes CDR1 LGHNA and CDR2 YSLEER.

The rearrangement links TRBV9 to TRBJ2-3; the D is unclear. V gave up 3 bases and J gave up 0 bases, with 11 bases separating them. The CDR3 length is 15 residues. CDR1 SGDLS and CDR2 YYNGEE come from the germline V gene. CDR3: CASSAYGGSTDTQYF. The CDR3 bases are TGTGCCAGCAGCGCCTACGGCGGAAGCACAGATACGCAGTATTTT. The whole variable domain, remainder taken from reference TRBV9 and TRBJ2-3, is DSGVTQTPKHLITATGQRVTLRCSPRSGDLSVYWYQQSLDQGLQFLIQYYNGEERAKGNILERFSAQQFPDLHSELNLSSLELGDSALYFCASSAYGGSTDTQYFGPGTRLTVL.

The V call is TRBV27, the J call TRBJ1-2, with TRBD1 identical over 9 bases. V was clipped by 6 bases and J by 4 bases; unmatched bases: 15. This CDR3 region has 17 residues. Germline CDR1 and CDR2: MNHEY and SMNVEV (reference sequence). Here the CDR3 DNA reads TGTGCCAGCAGCCCCGGGGACAGGGATATTTTTAGCTATGGCTACACCTTC. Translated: CASSPGDRDIFSYGYTF.

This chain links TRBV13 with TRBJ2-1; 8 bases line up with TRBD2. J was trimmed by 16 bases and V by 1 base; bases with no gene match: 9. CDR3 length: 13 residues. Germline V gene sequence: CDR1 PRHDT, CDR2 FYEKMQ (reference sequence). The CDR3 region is CASSLESGGPPFF. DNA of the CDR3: TGTGCCAGCAGCTTAGAGTCGGGAGGGCCCCCCTTCTTC.